Presented here are 11 T cell receptor beta chains from one specimen sequenced in a study of CD8 T cells in Susac syndrome. Reverse transcription of roughly 0.5 to 1 ug RNA was carried out with random hexamers. One entry per CDR3 protein results from TCRdb running MiXCR on the immunoSEQ multiplex PCR reads. Of more than 85,000 distinct CDR3 sequences listed, approximately 96% are singletons. Input material: CD4+ T cells from PBMCs. The receptors stem from a human donor in good health.

The chain is built from TRBV27 and TRBJ1-5; TRBD1 is a possible D gene (6 bases). The germline gives CDR1 MNHEY, CDR2 SMNVEV (reference sequence). CDR3 size: 18 residues. Trimming shortened V by 0 bases and J by 1 base, and 16 bases separated the two germline ends. CDR3: CASSLSRPFGQSNQPQHF. CDR3 nucleotides: TGTGCCAGCAGTTTATCTCGCCCCTTTGGACAGAGCAATCAGCCCCAGCATTTT.

The genes are TRBV4-2 and TRBJ1-4; 12 positions agree with TRBD1. The CDR3 extends over 18 amino acids. From germline, CDR1 is LGHNA and CDR2 YNFKEQ. V dropped 1 base and J dropped 6; count of bases not matched to a gene: 9. The DNA for the CDR3 is TGTGCCAGCAGCCAAGGCGGGACAGGGGGCGAGCGGGATGAAAAACTGTTTTTT. Translated, it gives CASSQGGTGGERDEKLFF.

This chain uses TRBV5-1 with TRBJ2-7, with TRBD2 matching 7 bases. The germline CDR1 and CDR2 sequences are SGHRS and YFSETQ. With V trimmed by 1 base and J by 3 bases, 7 bases remained unmatched. This CDR3 contains 15 residues. The DNA of the CDR3 is TGCGCCAGCAGCTTGAAGGGAGGGGCGATCTACGAGCAGTACTTC. It translates to CASSLKGGAIYEQYF.

This clonotype was observed once. The chain uses TRBV20-1 and TRBJ2-2; D is tentatively TRBD1 or TRBD2 (5 bases each). CDR1 and CDR2 from the germline V gene are DFQATT and SNEGSKA (reference sequence). This CDR3 spans 13 amino acids. In DNA, the CDR3 is TGCATCTCCAGGGAGCCGAACACCGGGGAGCTGTTTTTT. Protein sequence: CISREPNTGELFF.

The gene calls are TRBV29-1 and TRBJ2-3; maybe TRBD1 (5 bases). Trimming left V 6 bases short and J 3 bases short, with 10 bases between. Per the germline V gene, CDR1 is SQVTM and CDR2 is ANQGSEA. The CDR3 runs to 12 residues. CDR3 in amino acids: CSVRVVTDTQYF. The CDR3 DNA sequence: TGCAGCGTCAGGGTTGTGACAGATACGCAGTATTTT.

V usage is TRBV20-1 and J usage is TRBJ2-5, with a weak D call TRBD2 (5 bases). This CDR3 has 13 residues. Per the germline V gene, CDR1 is DFQATT and CDR2 is SNEGSKA (reference sequence). Trimming took off 3 bases at V and 5 bases at J, with 13 bases between the two ends. In DNA, the CDR3 is TGCAGTGCTAGGAAGCGGACCGGTGAGACCCAGTACTTC. Its translation: CSARKRTGETQYF.

V usage is TRBV20-1 and J usage is TRBJ1-1; tentatively, D is TRBD1 (6 bases). The length of the CDR3 is 13 residues. From germline, CDR1 is DFQATT and CDR2 SNEGSKA (reference sequence). Trimming stripped 6 bases from V and 1 base from J, with 12 bases between. The CDR3 region is CSAKTGKNTEAFF. Written as DNA, the CDR3 is TGCAGTGCCAAAACAGGGAAGAACACTGAAGCTTTCTTT.

The chain couples TRBV20-1 to TRBJ1-1; D is unclear. V lost 4 bases to trimming and J lost 0 bases, with 12 bases between them. The CDR3 runs 14 residues. Per the germline V gene, CDR1 is DFQATT and CDR2 is SNEGSKA (reference sequence). Here the CDR3 DNA reads TGCAGTGCTACTTCTCTCAGACTGAACACTGAAGCTTTCTTT. Encoded protein: CSATSLRLNTEAFF.

The chain has TRBV10-3 and TRBJ2-3; D unclear. Trimming cost V 3 bases and J 6 bases, with 4 bases left between them. This CDR3 spans 11 amino acids. Germline values: CDR1 ENHRY, CDR2 SYGVKD. Here the CDR3 reads CAISDLDTQYF. CDR3 coding DNA: TGTGCCATCAGTGATTTGGATACGCAGTATTTT.

The chain employs TRBV29-1 and TRBJ2-5; weak D call: TRBD2 (6 bases). Trimming pared 1 base from V and 8 bases from J, leaving 23 bases between. Germline V gene lookup returns CDR1 SQVTM and CDR2 ANQGSEA. This CDR3 is 16 amino acids long. The DNA of the CDR3 is TGCAGCGTTGAAGTCCGGCTGGGGGGATGGTATGGTACCCAGTACTTC. It is translated as CSVEVRLGGWYGTQYF.

This chain joins TRBV27 and TRBJ2-7; D is unclear. CDR3 size: 15 residues. Germline CDR1 MNHEY, CDR2 SMNVEV (reference sequence). The germline V and J ends were trimmed by 3 bases and 2 bases, with 14 bases remaining between them. The CDR3 nucleotides are TGTGCCAGCAGTTTTGGCAGATCCTATGCCTACGAGCAGTACTTC. Translation gives CASSFGRSYAYEQYF.